What follows is one T cell receptor beta chain and its context. Its antigen is not yet known. No qualities accompany the bases; no much larger clone lies one base away. The sequencer was an Illumina HiSeq 2500. Quantitative 5'-RACE with molecular barcodes was the method used to prepare the TCR beta libraries. The original pipeline was this. A new computational method based on a probabilistic model of VDJ rearrangement was used to identify disease-linked TCR variants. TCRdb applied fastp at Q25 and MiXCR to the public reads, then kept only in-frame beta chains. Records with the same CDR3 protein are collapsed into one entry carrying the most frequent genes and DNA. These V and J calls are TCRdb output, not the study's own analysis. Present in this sample are approximately 440,000 distinct CDR3 sequences, about a sixth of which were seen just once. Together, the top ten hold under 1.2% of the sample.

This entry comes from a study of CD8 T cells in ankylosing spondylitis (dated by TCRdb to 2016 to 2017). Some background on the complete study: The study set out to find disease-linked TCR variants by profiling T cell receptor beta repertoires in ankylosing spondylitis patients and healthy donors. The whole study cohort included some 100 healthy donors and around 24 ankylosing spondylitis patients. Peripheral blood samples were taken, and synovial fluid was additionally collected from ankylosing spondylitis patients.

Study-wide conclusions, independent of this receptor: A TCR beta motif made up of eight highly homologous amino acid variants appeared to be characteristic of blood from ankylosing spondylitis patients. The disease-linked clones were reported to be significantly enriched in matched synovial fluid samples from ankylosing spondylitis patients. The disease-linked clones had a CD8+ phenotype and were found at relatively low frequencies in peripheral blood. Some motif variants were previously reported in synovial fluid and blood of reactive arthritis patients, suggesting common disease-initiation mechanisms.

The germline V gene provides CDR1 SGHVS and CDR2 FNYEAQ. The CDR3, cysteine through phenylalanine, is 17 amino acids long. The DNA shown is the 51-base CDR3, in frame from base 1. Compared with germline, V lacks 0 bases and J lacks 4 bases; bases without a gene match: 7. The sequence links TRBV7-6 to TRBJ1-5, with 9 bases in between that match TRBD1. The origin of this receptor is a male donor with ankylosing spondylitis. The sequencing sample was made of blood, either unsorted or a sorted T cell fraction (not recorded which). CDR3 protein: CASSLARGTGYNQPQHF. The DNA sequence reads TGTGCCAGCAGCTTAGCGAGAGGGACAGGGTATAATCAGCCCCAGCATTTT.